A selection of T cell receptor beta chains follows, all from one sample in a study of cytomegalovirus exposure and HLA in healthy donors. Method: immunoSEQ multiplex PCR; TCRdb's copy keeps in-frame clones and lacks some. The repertoire holds about 130,000 clones, with about 79% as singletons. Sequencing used PBMCs. These receptors were obtained from a woman between 18 and 29 years old in good health and CMV-seropositive. Each CDR3 is given without its conserved first and last residue.

V gene: TRBV9; CDR3 protein: ASSVDRGEQF
V gene: TRBV28; CDR3 protein: AVEGAVAEAF
V gene: TRBV11-2; CDR3 protein: ASSLLTGSNSPLH
V gene: TRBV6-5; CDR3 protein: ASSQERGAFYEQY
V gene: TRBV7-9; CDR3 protein: ASSSAGTGLSEQY
V gene: TRBV19; CDR3 protein: ASSIGGSGGKNTQY
V gene: TRBV7-7; CDR3 protein: ASALTGLDPSDTQY
V gene: TRBV2; CDR3 protein: ASSVGLGGEQF
V gene: TRBV7-3; CDR3 protein: ASSPGGDTEAF
V gene: TRBV9; CDR3 protein: ASSLTSGGPNTGELF
V gene: TRBV5-1; CDR3 protein: ASSLEGNRQETQY
V gene: TRBV5-8; CDR3 protein: ASSFIDPGGETQY
V gene: TRBV10-3; CDR3 protein: AISDPRTATYGYT
V gene: TRBV2; CDR3 protein: ASIEVGGNTEAF
V gene: TRBV4-1; CDR3 protein: ASSQVAPGQIGNSPLH
V gene: TRBV4-1; CDR3 protein: ASSQLPGNSNQPQH
V gene: TRBV7-8; CDR3 protein: ASSRSRQDNYGYT
V gene: TRBV6-1; CDR3 protein: ASSEAGTGGYEQY
V gene: TRBV19; CDR3 protein: ASSISGRLDVTDTQY
V gene: TRBV18; CDR3 protein: ASSPKGADTEAF
V gene: TRBV7-9; CDR3 protein: ASSSSGGALYEQY
V gene: TRBV5-4; CDR3 protein: ASSLVVPLGGYT
V gene: TRBV6-5; CDR3 protein: ASSRAWGETQY
V gene: TRBV5-4; CDR3 protein: ASSAGTGDEQY
V gene: TRBV5-1; CDR3 protein: ASSPDSGGPTDTQY
V gene: TRBV19; CDR3 protein: ASSSAADSNQPQH
V gene: TRBV2; CDR3 protein: ARGQGAATEAF
V gene: TRBV6-5; CDR3 protein: ASSYGASTNEKLF
V gene: TRBV15; CDR3 protein: ATQNYEQY
V gene: TRBV11-2; CDR3 protein: ASSAYRVEQY
V gene: TRBV15; CDR3 protein: ATSRGEDSNQPQH
V gene: TRBV19; CDR3 protein: AGRGENSPLH
V gene: TRBV2; CDR3 protein: ASGKTSGGPGGAIQY
V gene: TRBV29-1; CDR3 protein: SVEDPRQTYEQY
V gene: TRBV5-1; CDR3 protein: ASSTGQGAVEQF
V gene: TRBV27; CDR3 protein: ASSLRQLTGELF
V gene: TRBV4-1; CDR3 protein: ASSQEGGTGLYGYP
V gene: TRBV30; CDR3 protein: AWSVGSSERDQY
V gene: TRBV4-2; CDR3 protein: ASSQGTGGYAF
V gene: TRBV4-1; CDR3 protein: ASSQGQAYEQY
V gene: TRBV5-4; CDR3 protein: ASSHRRGGQETQY
V gene: TRBV4-2; CDR3 protein: ASSLGGDASDEQF
V gene: TRBV19; CDR3 protein: ASSEETQY
V gene: TRBV7-9; CDR3 protein: ASSFDRGTDTQY
V gene: TRBV6-5; CDR3 protein: ASSGDRRKETQY
V gene: TRBV9; CDR3 protein: ASSPGTSGAYEQF
V gene: TRBV2; CDR3 protein: ASNAVGGGYT
V gene: TRBV9; CDR3 protein: ASSTMDRVGEKLF
V gene: TRBV4-1; CDR3 protein: ASSRTSGSYNEQF
V gene: TRBV2; CDR3 protein: ASRTTSGGSYEQY